This record concerns one T cell receptor (beta chain) sequence. Its antigen is unknown. Produced via immunoSEQ multiplex PCR; TCRdb's table is partial and in-frame only. The data hold approximately 89,000 clones, with around 90% observed a single time. This sample was included in a study of graft-versus-host responses after intestinal transplantation. Notes on the study in general: Circulating GvH clone levels at their peak were associated with HvG declines (early post-transplant). Among recipient marrow samples, GvH clones were found; some appeared first in ileum or blood. High graft-versus-host to host-versus-graft clonal ratios were seen in allografts of patients with graft-donor T cell macrochimerism.

Germline V CDR1 and CDR2: SGHNT, YYREEE (reference sequence). This CDR3 region has 15 residues. V gave up 0 bases and J gave up 4 bases, with 8 bases separating them. This clonotype originated in a human donor who received an intestinal transplant. This chain uses TRBV5-4 with TRBJ2-6; D gene ambiguous. This specimen consisted of unstimulated CD4+ T cells sorted from spleen or lymph node cells, obtained before intestinal transplant. CDR3: CASSLARRGANVLTF. The CDR3 nucleotides read TGTGCCAGCAGCTTGGCCCGGCGGGGGGCCAACGTCCTGACTTTC.